The present entry profiles one TCR beta chain with its context. Its target is unknown. The data belong to a study of cytomegalovirus exposure and HLA in healthy donors. Overall study context: There were approximately 80 million unique TCRs (from HLA-typed donors) in an early data release.

PCR involved 60 Vbeta and 13 Jbeta primers. Original processing notes: It was a later analysis that counted approximately 81 million unique TCR beta chains, of which 9 million to 13 million were shared. The protocol was immunoSEQ multiplex PCR, while the TCRdb copy is restricted to in-frame clones and leaves out a portion. D and trimming come from the DNA, and the V and J calls and clone size come from that table. The sample includes approximately 140,000 clones, roughly 73% seen only once; the top ten take 3.3%. Overall study findings and caveats: Under 20,000 TCR beta sequences were associated with HLA alleles at 0.05 false discovery rate in a later analysis. An assumption of roughly uniform sequencing depth across donors underlay the presence/absence analyses.

CDR1 is LGHNA, CDR2 YNFKEQ, per germline. V lost 5 bases to trimming and J lost 0 bases; unmatched junction nucleotides: 10. The CDR3 contains 18 residues. This sequence joins TRBV4-2 and TRBJ2-6; 7 bases map to TRBD1. Sequences were obtained from PBMCs. The clonotype originates from a man aged 40-49 years in good health and CMV-seronegative. The CDR3 sequence is CASSSGQDPFSGANVLTF. The CDR3 DNA reads as TGTGCCAGCAGCTCTGGACAGGATCCCTTCTCTGGGGCCAACGTCCTGACTTTC.